A selection of T cell receptor beta chains follows, all from one sample in a study of blood T cell repertoires in COVID-19. The data were produced by immunoSEQ multiplex PCR, yet TCRdb's version contains in-frame clones alone and is incomplete. The sample carries 200,000 or so clones, 80% to 90% recorded once. Source material: peripheral blood. The receptor set was obtained from a man aged 30 to 45 with active or convalescent COVID-19. The CDR3 runs from the conserved cysteine through the conserved F or W. A D gene is named only where the DNA matches it firmly. Only some rows state a clone size, as once, few, many or a class for expanded clones.

CDR3	DNA	V	J	size	D
CASSQERGSYEQYF	TGCGCCAGCAGCCAAGAACGAGGGTCCTACGAGCAGTACTTC	TRBV4-3	TRBJ2-7	once	.
CASSLGGASNSPLHF	TGTGCCAGCAGTCTCGGGGGAGCCTCTAATTCACCCCTCCACTTT	TRBV28	TRBJ1-6	.	.
CATSVGRNQPQHF	TGTGCCACCAGTGTTGGGCGCAATCAGCCCCAGCATTTT	TRBV24-1	TRBJ1-5	.	.
CASGTGGAEAFF	TGTGCCAGTGGGACAGGGGGGGCTGAAGCTTTCTTT	TRBV19	TRBJ1-1	.	TRBD1
CASTWGDRGTIEQYF	TGTGCCAGCACCTGGGGGGACAGGGGGACCATCGAGCAGTACTTC	TRBV6-6	TRBJ2-7	.	TRBD1
CASSTGQSTNEKLFF	TGTGCCAGTAGTACCGGACAGTCAACTAATGAAAAACTGTTTTTT	TRBV19	TRBJ1-4	.	.
CAWSVEGRGYTF	TGTGCCTGGAGTGTTGAGGGTCGAGGCTACACCTTC	TRBV30	TRBJ1-2	.	.
CASSLTGGETQYF	TGTGCCAGCAGCTTAACAGGGGGAGAGACCCAGTACTTC	TRBV7-9	TRBJ2-5	.	TRBD1
CAWSNEYDSQGLTNYGYTF	TGTGCCTGGAGTAACGAGTACGACAGCCAGGGACTCACTAACTATGGCTACACCTTC	TRBV30	TRBJ1-2	.	.
CASSPVAGETTDTQYF	TGTGCCAGCAGCCCAGTAGCGGGAGAGACCACAGATACGCAGTATTTT	TRBV11-2	TRBJ2-3	.	TRBD2
CASSYNTGLNTEAFF	TGTGCCAGCAGTTACAACACAGGGCTGAACACTGAAGCTTTCTTT	TRBV6-5	TRBJ1-1	once	.
CASSIGAGGGYTF	TGTGCCAGTAGTATAGGGGCCGGAGGTGGCTACACCTTC	TRBV19	TRBJ1-2	.	.
CASSDISQGWDTEAFF	TGTGCCAGCAGTGATATCTCACAGGGGTGGGACACTGAAGCTTTCTTT	TRBV25-1	TRBJ1-1	.	TRBD1
CASSRTSGSGDTQYF	TGTGCCAGCAGTCGCACTAGCGGGAGCGGAGATACGCAGTATTTT	TRBV28	TRBJ2-3	.	TRBD2
CASSPDRSNQPQHF	TGTGCCAGCTCCCCCGACAGAAGCAATCAGCCCCAGCATTTT	TRBV18	TRBJ1-5	once	.
CASSYRTGFSSTDTQYF	TGTGCCAGCAGTTACCGGACAGGGTTTTCTAGCACAGATACGCAGTATTTT	TRBV6-2/TRBV6-3	TRBJ2-3	.	TRBD1
CASSGLEAGGGDTQYF	TGTGCCAGCAGTGGGCTTGAAGCGGGAGGGGGAGATACGCAGTATTTT	TRBV2	TRBJ2-3	.	TRBD2
CASSSQGAGANVLTF	TGTGCCAGCAGTTCACAGGGGGCGGGGGCCAACGTCCTGACTTTC	TRBV27	TRBJ2-6	.	TRBD1
CASSKVGVDYNSPLHF	TGTGCCAGCAGCAAGGTCGGGGTTGACTATAATTCACCCCTCCACTTT	TRBV21-1	TRBJ1-6	.	.
CAWSPQVPSVGDPPQHF	TGTGCCTGGAGTCCCCAAGTCCCGAGCGTAGGAGATCCGCCCCAGCATTTT	TRBV30	TRBJ1-5	.	.
CASSPWNTGELFF	TGTGCCAGCAGTCCCTGGAACACCGGGGAGCTGTTTTTT	TRBV28	TRBJ2-2	once	.
CASSDGSGPAQPQHF	TGTGCCAGTAGTGATGGGTCAGGGCCTGCTCAGCCCCAGCATTTT	TRBV19	TRBJ1-5	.	.
CAWTRSGGEQYF	TGTGCCTGGACCAGGAGCGGGGGAGAGCAGTACTTC	TRBV30	TRBJ2-7	.	TRBD2
CAIRATSGERDTQYF	TGTGCTATCAGGGCTACTAGCGGGGAACGAGATACGCAGTATTTT	TRBV10-3	TRBJ2-3	.	TRBD2